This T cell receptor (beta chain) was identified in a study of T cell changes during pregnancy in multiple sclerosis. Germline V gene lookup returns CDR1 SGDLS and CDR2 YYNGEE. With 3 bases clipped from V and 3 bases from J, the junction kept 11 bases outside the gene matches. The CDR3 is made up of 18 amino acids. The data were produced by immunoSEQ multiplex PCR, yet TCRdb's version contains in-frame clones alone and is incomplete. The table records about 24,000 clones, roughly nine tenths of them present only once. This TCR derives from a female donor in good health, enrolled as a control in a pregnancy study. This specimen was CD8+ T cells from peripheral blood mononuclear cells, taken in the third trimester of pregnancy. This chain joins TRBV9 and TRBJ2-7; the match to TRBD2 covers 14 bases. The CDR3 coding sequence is TGTGCCAGCAGCGGTACAGGGGGACTAGCGGGAGAGGGCTACGAGCAGTACTTC. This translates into CASSGTGGLAGEGYEQYF. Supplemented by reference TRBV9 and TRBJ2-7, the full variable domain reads DSGVTQTPKHLITATGQRVTLRCSPRSGDLSVYWYQQSLDQGLQFLIQYYNGEERAKGNILERFSAQQFPDLHSELNLSSLELGDSALYFCASSGTGGLAGEGYEQYFGPGTRLTVT.